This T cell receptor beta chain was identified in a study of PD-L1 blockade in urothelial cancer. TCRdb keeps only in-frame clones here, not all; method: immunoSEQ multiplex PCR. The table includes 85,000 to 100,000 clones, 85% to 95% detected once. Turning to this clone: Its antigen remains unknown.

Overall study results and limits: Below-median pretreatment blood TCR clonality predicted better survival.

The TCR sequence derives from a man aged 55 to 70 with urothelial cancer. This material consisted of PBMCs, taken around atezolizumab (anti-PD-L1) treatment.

The CDR3 coding sequence is TGTGCCAGCTCACCACGCGTGGGAGGTAGTCATGAGCAGTTCTTC. Its protein is CASSPRVGGSHEQFF. This chain joins TRBV18 and TRBJ2-1; tentatively, D is TRBD2 (6 bases). The CDR3 has 15 residues. V was clipped by 1 base and J by 8 bases, with 15 bases between them. Germline CDR1 KGHSH, CDR2 LQKENI.